The T cell receptor beta chain under discussion was sequenced for a study of blood T cell repertoires in COVID-19. Overall study context: PBMCs, B-cell-depleted T cells, or T cells provided the cDNA or gDNA that made up the material.

Clinical history reported by participants formed the basis on which cohorts were assigned. Either two negative PCRs, clearance, or symptom resolution qualified Cohort 3 donors as recovered. This clone was observed once. Original processing methods: Amplification of reference gene primers was used by the study to estimate nucleated cell counts. Sequenced by immunoSEQ multiplex PCR; TCRdb stores in-frame clones only, minus some. D and trimming were read from the DNA, whereas the V and J calls and clone size are those reported in that table. The table includes more than 450,000 clones, roughly nine tenths detected once. The sequence came from a woman aged 18-29 years who had recovered from COVID-19. Sequenced material: PBMCs or T cells enriched from blood (not recorded which).

In DNA form, the CDR3 reads TGTGCCAGCAGCCCGGGGGGGCGGAGTAAGACCCAGTACTTC. Amino acid sequence: CASSPGGRSKTQYF. The chain is built from TRBV21-1 and TRBJ2-5; whether TRBD2, the table's D call, matches the DNA was not checked. TRBV21-1 is assigned pseudogene status. CDR3 length: 14 amino acids.